The source of this T cell receptor beta chain is a study of blood T cell repertoires in COVID-19. Method: immunoSEQ multiplex PCR; TCRdb's copy keeps in-frame clones and lacks some. The sample lists fewer than 700,000 clones, 85% to 90% occurring once. Per the germline V gene, CDR1 is SNHLY and CDR2 is FYNNEI. Trimming cost V 8 bases and J 1 base, with 11 bases left between them. The CDR3 extends over 13 amino acids. The chain carries TRBV2 and TRBJ1-2; the D gene is possibly TRBD1 (5 bases). The TCR was taken from a woman between 50 and 59 years old with COVID-19, enrolled during active disease. The sample taken for sequencing was peripheral blood. The CDR3 spells CASGLGGNYGYTF. The CDR3 DNA sequence: TGTGCCAGCGGCCTCGGGGGTAACTATGGCTACACCTTC.